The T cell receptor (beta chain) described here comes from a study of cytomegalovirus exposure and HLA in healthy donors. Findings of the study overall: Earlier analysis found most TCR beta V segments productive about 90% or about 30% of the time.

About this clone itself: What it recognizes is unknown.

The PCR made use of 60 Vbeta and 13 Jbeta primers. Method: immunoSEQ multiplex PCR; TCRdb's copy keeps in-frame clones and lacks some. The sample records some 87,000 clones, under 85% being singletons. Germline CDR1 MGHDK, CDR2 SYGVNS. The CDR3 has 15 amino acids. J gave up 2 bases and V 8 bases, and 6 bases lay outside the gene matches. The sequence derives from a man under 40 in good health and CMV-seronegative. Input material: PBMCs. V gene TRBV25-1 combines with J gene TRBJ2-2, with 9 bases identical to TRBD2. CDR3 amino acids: CASVPGTSNTGELFF. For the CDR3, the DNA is TGTGCCAGCGTCCCCGGGACTAGCAACACCGGGGAGCTGTTTTTT.